The 28 T cell receptor beta chains given below trace back to one sample, sequenced in a study of TIL therapy for anti-PD-1-resistant metastatic lung cancer. Time point here: pre-treatment sample, taken before nivolumab and TIL therapy. Tumor tissue came from excised metastases, mostly pleural nodules or supraclavicular lymph nodes. The libraries were made with immunoSEQ v3. Sequenced by immunoSEQ multiplex PCR; TCRdb stores in-frame clones only, minus some. Of 7,000 or so clones detected, about 63% appear once; the ten largest clones hold about 8.3%. Sequenced material: tumor tissue, taken at baseline. The receptors stem from a person between 25 and 79 years old with non-small cell lung cancer.

This clone was counted a few times. This chain uses TRBV7-3 with TRBJ2-2, with TRBD2 matching 9 bases. Germline V gene lookup returns CDR1 SGHTA and CDR2 FQGTGA. The CDR3 loop spans 16 amino acids. The V segment lost 2 bases and the J segment 7 bases; nucleotides outside the gene matches: 8. CDR3: CASSLSPRGGSGELFF. The CDR3 DNA sequence: TGTGCCAGCAGCTTATCTCCGCGGGGGGGCAGCGGGGAGCTGTTTTTT.

This clone has just a few counts. The chain recombines TRBV6-2 or TRBV6-3 with TRBJ2-7, with 7 bases fitting TRBD1. This CDR3 is built from 13 residues. The trim removed 4 bases at V and 6 bases at J, leaving 6 bases unmatched. The germline V gene encodes CDR1 MNHEY and CDR2 SVGEGT. The CDR3 loop is CASSFTDRSEQYF. The CDR3 DNA sequence: TGTGCCAGCAGTTTTACGGACAGGAGCGAGCAGTACTTC.

The chain links TRBV19 to TRBJ1-2; 8 nucleotides line up with TRBD1. This CDR3 is built from 15 residues. V lost 9 bases and J lost 9; bases outside the gene matches: 18. Germline values: CDR1 LNHDA, CDR2 SQIVND (reference sequence). This chain's CDR3 is CASLPLRDRPMRYTF. The CDR3 region has the DNA TGTGCCAGCTTACCCCTTCGGGACAGGCCCATGCGCTACACCTTC.

This clone was seen once. This rearrangement joins TRBV4-3 to TRBJ1-1, with 8 bases aligning to TRBD1. V was clipped by 0 bases and J by 5 bases; unmatched bases: 11. The germline gives CDR1 LGHNA, CDR2 YSLEER. This CDR3 has 17 residues. CDR3 nucleotides: TGCGCCAGCAGCCAAGATGGGGGAGGCAGGGGGCGGACTGAAGCTTTCTTT. It is translated as CASSQDGGGRGRTEAFF.

The chain combines TRBV11-2 with TRBJ1-6; D unresolved. The ends were cut back, 6 bases at V and 5 bases at J, with 8 bases in the middle. Per germline, CDR1 SGHAT and CDR2 FQNNGV. The CDR3 covers 13 residues. As DNA, the CDR3 is TGTGCCAGCAGTCTCACTGATAATTCACCCCTCCACTTT. The encoded protein is CASSLTDNSPLHF.

The chain joins TRBV29-1 to TRBJ2-1, with TRBD1 matching over 10 bases. Losses at the gene ends were 7 bases for V and 9 bases for J; bases not matched to a gene: 3. The CDR3 sequence is 11 residues long. Germline V gene lookup returns CDR1 SQVTM and CDR2 ANQGSEA. The CDR3 is CSGDRGGEQFF. In DNA, the CDR3 is TGCAGCGGGGACAGGGGCGGTGAGCAGTTCTTC.

This clone occurred once. The rearrangement links TRBV24-1 to TRBJ1-5, with 12 positions matching TRBD1. CDR3 length: 16 residues. V gave up 6 bases and J gave up 6 bases; unmatched junction bases: 8. Germline loops: CDR1 KGHDR, CDR2 SFDVKD. The CDR3 DNA sequence: TGTGCCACCAGTCAACGGGACAGGGGGCACGGTCAGCCCCAGCATTTT. It codes for CATSQRDRGHGQPQHF.

The chain is built from TRBV6-2 or TRBV6-3 and TRBJ1-1, with D maybe TRBD1 (5 bases). V dropped 5 bases and J dropped 2 bases, with 18 bases sitting between them. From germline, CDR1 is MNHEY and CDR2 SVGEGT. The CDR3 extends over 16 amino acids. The CDR3 reads CASSPPWGNTNTEAFF. CDR3 DNA sequence: TGTGCCAGCAGTCCCCCCTGGGGCAATACTAACACTGAAGCTTTCTTT.

V and J are TRBV10-3 and TRBJ2-7; possibly TRBD1 or TRBD2 for D (5 bases each). This CDR3 comprises 17 residues. The V gene's germline CDR1 is ENHRY and CDR2 SYGVKD. V was shortened by 2 bases and J by 13 bases, with 30 bases between the two germline ends. The CDR3 reads CAISEGALGKREGRPYF. CDR3 bases: TGTGCCATCAGTGAGGGGGCCCTGGGGAAACGGGAAGGGAGACCATACTTC.

Remarks on this clone: The junction and the germline gene differ at one end; a read error may be behind it. The CDR3 reads CASSLAFRGSAIF. The CDR3, as DNA: TGTGCCAGCAGCTTAGCTTTCAGGGGCTCCGCTATCTTC. The genes are TRBV11-1 and TRBJ1-2, with D perhaps matching TRBD1 (6 bases). The CDR3 runs 13 residues. CDR1 and CDR2 from the germline V gene are SGHAT and FQDESV (reference sequence).

This clone showed up just a few times. The chain combines TRBV27 with TRBJ1-2, with 7 bases identical to TRBD1. CDR3 length: 14 amino acids. Trimming at V came to 5 bases and at J to 5 bases, leaving 8 bases not matched to a gene. Germline values: CDR1 MNHEY, CDR2 SMNVEV (reference sequence). The CDR3 sequence: CASSPIDREYGYTF. The CDR3 bases are TGTGCCAGCAGTCCCATTGACAGGGAATATGGCTACACCTTC.

The rearrangement links TRBV7-8 to TRBJ1-1; the match to TRBD1 covers 7 bases. After removal of 7 bases from V and 4 bases from J, the junction contained 6 bases not matched to a gene. The CDR3 loop spans 13 amino acids. Germline CDR1 is SGHVS and CDR2 is FQNEAQ. For the CDR3, the DNA is TGTGCCAGCACCAACCCAGGGGGCACTGAAGCTTTCTTT. Translating gives CASTNPGGTEAFF. Combining the CDR3 with reference TRBV7-8 and TRBJ1-1 gives the whole variable domain GAGVSQSPRYKVAKRGQDVALRCDPISGHVSLFWYQQALGQGPEFLTYFQNEAQLDKSGLPSDRFFAERPEGSVSTLKIQRTQQEDSAVYLCASTNPGGTEAFFGQGTRLTVV.

This clone came up once. One end of the junction varies from germline; a read error may be responsible. The sample carries other DNA sequences with the same CDR3. This sequence joins TRBV5-1 and TRBJ1-6; the D gene is possibly TRBD1 (5 bases). The CDR3 is made up of 16 amino acids. CDR1 is SGHRS, CDR2 YFSETQ, per germline. CDR3 residues: CASSLAARADNSPLHF. The CDR3 coding sequence is TGCGCCAGCAGTTTGGCCGCCAGGGCCGACAATTCACCCCTCCACTTT.

The chain employs TRBV7-8 and TRBJ2-2, with TRBD2 as a possible D gene (6 bases). The CDR3 runs 15 residues. The germline V gene has CDR1 SGHVS and CDR2 FQNEAQ. Trimming pared 2 bases from V and 4 bases from J, leaving 11 bases between. CDR3 loop: CASSLLSGATGELFF. The DNA of the CDR3 is TGTGCCAGCAGCTTACTTTCGGGAGCCACCGGGGAGCTGTTTTTT.

The chain links TRBV5-1 to TRBJ1-5; possibly TRBD1 for D (5 bases). The germline V gene has CDR1 SGHRS and CDR2 YFSETQ. CDR3 length: 15 residues. V lost 3 bases to trimming and J lost 1 base, with 11 bases between them. The CDR3 spells CASSSGEGSNQPQHF. The DNA of the CDR3 is TGCGCCAGCAGCTCGGGGGAAGGCAGCAATCAGCCCCAGCATTTT.

This rearrangement joins TRBV7-2 to TRBJ2-7; 12 nucleotides line up with TRBD2. Germline V CDR1 and CDR2: SGHTA, FQGNSA. The trim removed 4 bases at V and 3 bases at J, leaving 4 bases unmatched. The CDR3 extends over 15 amino acids. CDR3 coding DNA: TGTGCCAGCAGCTACGCGGGACTAGCGGGCTACGAGCAGTACTTC. Amino acids: CASSYAGLAGYEQYF.

This rearrangement joins TRBV24-1 to TRBJ1-5; D might be TRBD1 (5 bases). The CDR3 has 15 amino acids. V was cut by 5 bases and J by 2 bases, with 12 bases left in between. Germline V gene data show CDR1 as KGHDR and CDR2 as SFDVKD. The CDR3: CATSGGGRRNQPQHF. The DNA for the CDR3 is TGTGCCACCAGTGGCGGGGGAAGGCGCAATCAGCCCCAGCATTTT.

The rearrangement joins TRBV6-5 to TRBJ2-1, with D perhaps TRBD1 (5 bases). V lost 1 base, J lost 6 bases, and 10 bases lay in between. The germline V gene has CDR1 MNHEY and CDR2 SVGAGI. This CDR3 contains 14 residues. DNA for the CDR3: TGTGCCAGCAGTTACTTGGGTCAGGGCAATGAGCAGTTCTTC. Translated: CASSYLGQGNEQFF.

The CDR3 coding sequence is TGCGCCAGCAGCCAAGATCGCCGCGGGACCCAGAGCTCCTACGAGCAGTACTTC. Translated: CASSQDRRGTQSSYEQYF. J is TRBJ2-7 and V is TRBV4-1; possibly TRBD2 for D (6 bases). Trimming left V 0 bases short and J 0 bases short, with 18 bases between. CDR3 length: 18 amino acids. Germline values: CDR1 MGHRA, CDR2 YSYEKL.

The table lists this clone with a few counts. V gene TRBV9 combines with J gene TRBJ2-7; maybe TRBD1 (5 bases). There are 15 residues in the CDR3. V was cut by 0 bases and J by 3 bases, with 13 bases left in between. CDR1 is SGDLS and CDR2 is YYNGEE in the germline V gene. DNA of the CDR3: TGTGCCAGCAGCGTAGGCAGGGTCTCTTACTACGAGCAGTACTTC. The encoded protein is CASSVGRVSYYEQYF.

In this sample, this clone turned up once. The chain joins TRBV5-1 to TRBJ1-2; weak D call: TRBD1 (5 bases). The CDR3 covers 12 residues. The germline V gene has CDR1 SGHRS and CDR2 YFSETQ. V was pared by 0 bases and J by 5 bases, with 5 bases between. The CDR3 DNA reads as TGCGCCAGCAGCTTGGAGGGGTATGGCTACACCTTC. It codes for CASSLEGYGYTF.

The chain links TRBV5-4 to TRBJ2-1, with D tentatively TRBD1 (6 bases). With 1 base removed from V and 10 bases from J, the gap between germline ends came to 18 bases. CDR1 is SGHNT and CDR2 is YYREEE in the germline V gene (reference sequence). The CDR3 sequence is 15 residues long. CDR3 sequence: CASSLKKGTGTEQFF. The CDR3 DNA is TGTGCCAGCAGCTTGAAAAAAGGGACCGGGACAGAGCAGTTCTTC.

CDR3 DNA: TGTGCCAGCAGTTACAGGCACCGTGAGACTACCCACAATGAGCAGTTCTTC. This encodes CASSYRHRETTHNEQFF. The chain is built from TRBV6-2 or TRBV6-3 and TRBJ2-1; tentatively, D is TRBD2 (5 bases). CDR3 size: 17 residues. Trimming shortened V by 2 bases and J by 5 bases, and 19 bases separated the two germline ends. Germline V CDR1 and CDR2: MNHEY, SVGEGT.

The chain joins TRBV9 to TRBJ2-7, with D maybe TRBD2 (6 bases). V lost 4 bases and J lost 6, with 17 bases in between. In germline, CDR1 is SGDLS, CDR2 YYNGEE. There are 14 residues in the CDR3. The CDR3 DNA reads TGTGCCAGCAGCCCCCATGGGGGAGGACTCGAGCAGTACTTC. It yields the protein CASSPHGGGLEQYF.

Only one count was recorded for this clone. V is TRBV27 and J is TRBJ2-1; TRBD2 aligns across 10 bases. In germline, CDR1 is MNHEY, CDR2 SMNVEV (reference sequence). The ends lost 4 bases at V and 2 bases at J; junction bases unmatched: 2. The CDR3 runs 15 residues. The CDR3 region is CASSSSGSPYNEQFF. Here the CDR3 DNA reads TGTGCCAGCAGTTCTAGCGGGAGCCCCTACAATGAGCAGTTCTTC.

In DNA, the CDR3 is TGTGCCAGCAGCTCGGACAGGGGAGAGACCCAGTACTTC. Protein: CASSSDRGETQYF. The rearrangement uses TRBV7-3 and TRBJ2-5; 9 nucleotides agree with TRBD1. Germline V gene lookup returns CDR1 SGHTA and CDR2 FQGTGA. Trimming took 4 bases from V and 4 from J; bases not matched to a gene: 1. This CDR3 region has 13 residues. The full variable domain, its missing parts supplied by reference TRBV7-3 and TRBJ2-5, is GAGVSQTPSNKVTEKGKYVELRCDPISGHTALYWYRQSLGQGPEFLIYFQGTGAADDSGLPNDRFFAVRPEGSVSTLKIQRTERGDSAVYLCASSSDRGETQYFGPGTRLLVL.

The chain combines TRBV3-1 (or the pseudogene TRBV3-2) with TRBJ2-1; D not resolved. There are 12 residues in the CDR3. The germline V and J ends were trimmed by 3 bases and 8 bases, with 8 bases remaining between them. Germline assignment: CDR1 LGHDT and CDR2 YNNKEL (reference sequence). This CDR3 is CASSHGDHEQFF. The DNA of the CDR3 is TGTGCCAGCAGCCACGGTGACCATGAGCAGTTCTTC.

The chain joins TRBV5-4 to TRBJ2-1; 7 bases fit TRBD2. This CDR3 is built from 19 residues. Germline-derived CDR1 and CDR2 are SGHNT and YYREEE (reference sequence). The V gene end was trimmed by 5 bases and the J gene end by 4 bases; junction bases not matched to a gene: 21. The CDR3 protein is CASSILAEVAQGVYNEQFF. The CDR3 nucleotides read TGTGCCAGCAGTATTCTAGCGGAGGTAGCCCAAGGGGTTTACAATGAGCAGTTCTTC. Full variable domain (remainder filled in from reference TRBV5-4 and TRBJ2-1): ETGVTQSPTHLIKTRGQQVTLRCSSQSGHNTVSWYQQALGQGPQFIFQYYREEENGRGNFPPRFSGLQFPNYSSELNVNALELDDSALYLCASSILAEVAQGVYNEQFFGPGTRLTVL.